This TCR beta chain was observed in a study of neoadjuvant anti-PD-1 for oral cavity cancer. Study summary: Non-progressing patients received a fourth nivolumab dose near day 43, then surgery on days 50-56. Findings of the study overall: Only a few patients per response group were TCR-analyzed; validation needed.

With respect to this clone: Its specificity is not known.

Germline V gene lookup returns CDR1 MNHEY and CDR2 SMNVEV (reference sequence). The V gene lost 7 bases and the J gene lost 4 bases, with 10 bases spanning the gap. This CDR3 spans 12 amino acids. Measured with immunoSEQ multiplex PCR; TCRdb has only the in-frame clones, and not every one. The repertoire holds 84,000 or so clones, 70% to 85% seen once, with about 3.4% in the top ten. Patients were newly diagnosed with stage II-IVA oral cavity squamous cell carcinoma without prior systemic or radiation treatment. PBMCs were not maintained or expanded in culture before analysis. This sample comprised PBMCs, obtained before nivolumab (anti-PD-1) treatment. The origin of this receptor is a person aged 35-79 years with oral cavity squamous cell carcinoma. V is TRBV27 and J is TRBJ1-1, with D unresolved. The CDR3 reads CASMGYGTEAFF. CDR3 DNA sequence: TGTGCCAGCATGGGTTATGGCACTGAAGCTTTCTTT.